One and the same sample provided the 23 T cell receptor beta chains below, sequenced in a study of blood T cell repertoires in COVID-19. Libraries were prepared by immunoSEQ multiplex PCR; TCRdb keeps only in-frame clonotypes and omits some of them. The table has about 41,000 clones, about 85% seen once. Sequenced material: peripheral blood. The receptors come from a man between 60 and 75 years old with acute or convalescent COVID-19.

The chain links TRBV9 to TRBJ2-1; 9 bases are a match to TRBD2. The length of the CDR3 is 16 residues. Looked up from germline, CDR1 is SGDLS and CDR2 is YYNGEE. Losses at the gene ends were 6 bases for V and 0 bases for J; bases not matched to a gene: 7. In nucleotides, the CDR3 is TGTGCCAGCACCCGAGCGGGGGGCTCCTCCTACAATGAGCAGTTCTTC. Its protein is CASTRAGGSSYNEQFF.

This clone was recorded once. The V gene is TRBV6-5, the J gene TRBJ1-2, with TRBD1 matching 7 bases. Germline V gene lookup returns CDR1 MNHEY and CDR2 SVGAGI. Unmatched junction bases numbered 7, after V lost 6 bases and J lost 0 bases. The CDR3 is 15 amino acids. CDR3: CASRRQGRTNYGYTF. For the CDR3, the DNA is TGTGCCAGCAGGCGACAGGGCCGCACTAACTATGGCTACACCTTC.

The rearrangement joins TRBV29-1 to TRBJ1-2; a weak D match, TRBD1 (6 bases). The ends were cut back, 3 bases at V and 2 bases at J, with 13 bases in the middle. The CDR3 runs to 14 residues. Per the germline V gene, CDR1 is SQVTM and CDR2 is ANQGSEA. The CDR3 DNA follows: TGCAGCGTTGAGGGGGGGCTACCAAACTATGGCTACACCTTC. Residues: CSVEGGLPNYGYTF.

V gene TRBV18 combines with J gene TRBJ2-7; 10 positions match TRBD1. The CDR3 totals 17 residues. Germline assignment: CDR1 KGHSH and CDR2 LQKENI. J lost 2 bases, V lost 3 bases, and 10 bases had no gene match. CDR3 residues: CASSPAVGTGDPYEQYF. CDR3 DNA: TGTGCCAGCTCACCTGCAGTCGGGACAGGGGATCCCTACGAGCAGTACTTC.

The rearrangement uses TRBV24-1 and TRBJ2-3; D not certain. Germline V gene lookup returns CDR1 KGHDR and CDR2 SFDVKD. Trimming took 2 bases from V and 7 from J, leaving 15 bases between them. The CDR3 consists of 15 residues. CDR3 region: CATSDSPDAVHTQYF. The CDR3 DNA reads as TGTGCCACCAGTGATTCACCTGATGCAGTGCATACGCAGTATTTT.

The CDR3 region is CAWSPFRTGDNSPLHF. The CDR3 coding sequence is TGTGCCTGGAGTCCCTTCCGAACAGGGGATAATTCACCCCTCCACTTT. V gene TRBV30 combines with J gene TRBJ1-6, with 7 bases matching TRBD1. CDR3 length equals 16 residues. Losses at the gene ends were 2 bases for V and 5 bases for J; bases not matched to a gene: 9. The V gene's germline CDR1 is GTSNPN and CDR2 SVGIG (reference sequence).

The count of this clone is one. The rearrangement links TRBV28 to TRBJ2-7; D possibly corresponds to TRBD1 (6 bases). V lost 6 bases and J lost 3, with 21 bases in between. This CDR3 is 16 amino acids long. Germline values: CDR1 MDHEN, CDR2 SYDVKM. CDR3: CASRTPGTLEGYEQYF. The CDR3 DNA reads TGTGCCAGCAGGACACCAGGGACACTCGAGGGCTACGAGCAGTACTTC.

This clone appeared a single time. This chain joins TRBV30 and TRBJ1-4; 8 nucleotides agree with TRBD1. The V and J ends lost 1 base and 7 bases, in that order; junction bases with no gene match: 8. Germline V gives CDR1 GTSNPN, CDR2 SVGIG (reference sequence). This CDR3 region has 15 residues. CDR3 loop: CAWSALTGVREKLFF. DNA for the CDR3: TGTGCCTGGAGTGCTCTGACAGGGGTTCGTGAAAAACTGTTTTTT.

J is TRBJ1-2 and V is TRBV21-1. TRBV21-1 counts as a pseudogene. The CDR3 contains 18 residues. The CDR3 coding sequence is TGTGCCAGCAGCAAAGCGCTCTGGGGAGCTTTCTATCACTATGGCTACACCTTC. Amino acids: CASSKALWGAFYHYGYTF.

The chain joins TRBV18 to TRBJ1-2, with D possibly TRBD1 on 5 matching bases. This CDR3 has 14 residues. V was cut by 0 bases and J by 10 bases, with 15 bases left in between. Germline CDR1 and CDR2: KGHSH and LQKENI. CDR3 in DNA: TGTGCCAGCTCACCACCTGCAGACAGCTTGAACTACACCTTC. This sequence encodes CASSPPADSLNYTF.

This sequence joins TRBV3-1 (or the pseudogene TRBV3-2) and TRBJ2-6; D gene uncertain. The germline V and J ends were trimmed by 2 bases and 0 bases, with 11 bases remaining between them. Germline CDR1 and CDR2: LGHDT and YNNKEL (reference sequence). This CDR3 comprises 17 residues. The CDR3 DNA reads as TGTGCCAGCAGCCAACCCGGTGTGAGCTCTGGGGCCAACGTCCTGACTTTC. It encodes CASSQPGVSSGANVLTF.

The V and J genes are TRBV5-1 and TRBJ1-4, with D possibly matching TRBD1 (5 bases). CDR3 size: 14 residues. V was cut by 4 bases and J by 4 bases, with 11 bases left in between. Germline values: CDR1 SGHRS, CDR2 YFSETQ. CDR3 nucleotides: TGCGCCAGCAGCCCGATGGGACTTAATGAAAAACTGTTTTTT. Amino acid sequence: CASSPMGLNEKLFF.

CDR3: CATTELPGAGELFF. Written as DNA, the CDR3 is TGTGCCACCACCGAACTCCCCGGTGCCGGGGAGCTGTTTTTT. The rearrangement links TRBV27 to TRBJ2-2; D is unclear. V lost 10 bases to trimming and J lost 6 bases, with 18 bases between them. The CDR3 extends over 14 amino acids. The germline gives CDR1 MNHEY, CDR2 SMNVEV (reference sequence).

The chain recombines TRBV6-1 with TRBJ2-4, with 10 positions matching TRBD2. The CDR3 runs to 17 residues. After removal of 2 bases from V and 3 bases from J, the junction contained 7 bases not matched to a gene. Germline CDR1 is MNHNS and CDR2 is SASEGT. The CDR3 here is CASSERLWTSGKNIQYF. CDR3 nucleotides: TGTGCCAGCAGTGAACGATTGTGGACTAGCGGCAAAAACATTCAGTACTTC.

The chain is built from TRBV10-3 and TRBJ1-1; no clear D. From germline, CDR1 is ENHRY and CDR2 SYGVKD. This CDR3 is 13 amino acids long. Deletions cut 0 bases from V and 5 bases from J, with 7 bases between. In DNA, the CDR3 is TGTGCCATCAGTGAGTCAGGAGGGACTGAAGCTTTCTTT. Its protein is CAISESGGTEAFF.

The chain's CDR3 is CASSYAGGATNEKLFF. The CDR3, as DNA: TGTGCCAGCAGTTACGCCGGGGGAGCAACTAATGAAAAACTGTTTTTT. The chain is built from TRBV6-6 and TRBJ1-4, with D possibly being TRBD1 (5 bases). CDR1 MNHNY and CDR2 SVGAGI come from the germline V gene (reference sequence). V was pared by 2 bases and J by 0 bases, with 10 bases between. The CDR3 covers 16 residues.

The gene calls are TRBV5-1 and TRBJ2-5; D is unresolved. V was cut by 3 bases and J by 5 bases, with 11 bases left in between. Germline CDR1 reads SGHRS; CDR2 reads YFSETQ. The CDR3 consists of 13 residues. The DNA for the CDR3 is TGCGCCAGCAGCTCACTAACGGAGGAGACCCAGTACTTC. This codes for CASSSLTEETQYF. Combining the CDR3 with reference TRBV5-1 and TRBJ2-5 gives the whole variable domain KAGVTQTPRYLIKTRGQQVTLSCSPISGHRSVSWYQQTPGQGLQFLFEYFSETQRNKGNFPGRFSGRQFSNSRSEMNVSTLELGDSALYLCASSSLTEETQYFGPGTRLLVL.

The rearrangement uses TRBV6-6 and TRBJ1-1; TRBD1 matches at 7 bases. Germline-derived CDR1 and CDR2 are MNHNY and SVGAGI (reference sequence). The ends lost 9 bases at V and 3 bases at J; junction bases unmatched: 4. The CDR3 extends over 12 amino acids. CDR3 region: CASNRGDTEAFF. CDR3 nucleotide sequence: TGTGCCAGTAACAGGGGCGACACTGAAGCTTTCTTT.

The chain has TRBV4-2 and TRBJ1-3, with D perhaps TRBD1 (6 bases). The CDR3 has 14 residues. Between the trimmed V and J ends, which lost 2 bases and 6 bases, there was a span of 11 bases. The germline V gene encodes CDR1 LGHNA and CDR2 YNFKEQ. The CDR3 spells CASSQSSGENTIYF. The CDR3 DNA is TGTGCCAGCAGCCAATCTTCAGGGGAAAACACCATATATTTT.

The chain couples TRBV6-2 or TRBV6-3 to TRBJ1-2; maybe TRBD1 (6 bases). Trimming removed 0 bases at V and 4 bases at J, with 15 bases between. CDR3 size: 16 residues. The germline V gene encodes CDR1 MNHEY and CDR2 SVGEGT. The CDR3 nucleotides are TGTGCCAGCAGTTACTCTAGCCGTGGCAGGGGCTATGGCTACACCTTC. As protein: CASSYSSRGRGYGYTF.

The chain couples TRBV6-5 to TRBJ1-1; tentative D call: TRBD1 (6 bases). The germline V gene encodes CDR1 MNHEY and CDR2 SVGAGI. V was cut by 8 bases and J by 5 bases, with 18 bases left in between. This CDR3 comprises 14 residues. The CDR3 reads CASLLSGGWTEAFF. The CDR3 DNA reads as TGTGCCAGCTTACTGTCGGGGGGCTGGACTGAAGCTTTCTTT.

The chain employs TRBV6-2 or TRBV6-3 and TRBJ2-2; 8 bases match TRBD1. V gave up 5 bases and J gave up 4 bases; unmatched junction bases: 9. CDR1 and CDR2 from the germline V gene are MNHEY and SVGEGT. The CDR3 is 16 residues long. The CDR3 DNA sequence: TGTGCCAGCAGTCGTAACACAGGGGGGATCACCGGGGAGCTGTTTTTT. Its protein is CASSRNTGGITGELFF.

J is TRBJ2-1 and V is TRBV5-1, with 8 bases that match TRBD2. The CDR3 sequence is 15 residues long. Trimming took 4 bases from V and 5 from J; bases not matched to a gene: 8. Germline V gene lookup returns CDR1 SGHRS and CDR2 YFSETQ. The CDR3 region is CASSPGLVRDNEQFF. The CDR3 coding sequence is TGCGCCAGCAGCCCGGGACTAGTGAGGGACAATGAGCAGTTCTTC. Variable domain in full (rest from reference TRBV5-1 and TRBJ2-1): KAGVTQTPRYLIKTRGQQVTLSCSPISGHRSVSWYQQTPGQGLQFLFEYFSETQRNKGNFPGRFSGRQFSNSRSEMNVSTLELGDSALYLCASSPGLVRDNEQFFGPGTRLTVL.